Listed below are T cell receptor beta chains from one sample, sequenced in a study of cytomegalovirus exposure and HLA in healthy donors. Sequencing used immunoSEQ multiplex PCR; TCRdb keeps in-frame clones, though not all of them. The sample carries 110,000 to 150,000 clones, roughly nine tenths recorded once. Sequencing was done on a sample of PBMCs. These TCRs come from a man younger than 35 in good health and CMV-seronegative. Each CDR3 is given without its conserved first and last residue. Each record gives: V gene, clone size, CDR3 protein. Some rows mark clone size as missing; the rest say once, few, many or name a class of expanded clone.

V gene: TRBV10-3
clone size: NA
CDR3 protein: AISQGAGELF

V gene: TRBV2
clone size: NA
CDR3 protein: ASSEDRFNEKLF

V gene: TRBV7-9
clone size: NA
CDR3 protein: ASSLVGPQETQY

V gene: TRBV9
clone size: once
CDR3 protein: ASSPGLAGTDTQY

V gene: TRBV5-8
clone size: NA
CDR3 protein: ASSPRTGAAYGYT

V gene: TRBV7-9
clone size: NA
CDR3 protein: ASSPIGGGGSEAF

V gene: TRBV5-4
clone size: NA
CDR3 protein: ASSPRGKEPGANVLT

V gene: TRBV5-4
clone size: NA
CDR3 protein: ASSLGLASTDTQY

V gene: TRBV7-9
clone size: NA
CDR3 protein: ASSPFEANYGYT

V gene: TRBV5-4
clone size: NA
CDR3 protein: ASSSGGQRYGEQF

V gene: TRBV6-1
clone size: NA
CDR3 protein: ASSEAGGESYEQY

V gene: TRBV29-1
clone size: NA
CDR3 protein: SVESSEVGTDTQY

V gene: TRBV9
clone size: NA
CDR3 protein: ASSDSTYNEQF

V gene: TRBV14
clone size: NA
CDR3 protein: ASSQPGTFNEQF

V gene: TRBV19
clone size: NA
CDR3 protein: ASSTQRSSYEQY

V gene: TRBV5-4
clone size: NA
CDR3 protein: ASSFRREVHNEQF

V gene: TRBV30
clone size: NA
CDR3 protein: ACSGVIGDAF

V gene: TRBV25-1
clone size: NA
CDR3 protein: ASSEYIRVNEQF

V gene: TRBV14
clone size: NA
CDR3 protein: ASTRRPHNEQF

V gene: TRBV6-1
clone size: NA
CDR3 protein: ASSEISGRGIEQY

V gene: TRBV9
clone size: NA
CDR3 protein: ASSVDLAGITGELF

V gene: TRBV15
clone size: NA
CDR3 protein: ATSLRTSGHEQY

V gene: TRBV5-6
clone size: NA
CDR3 protein: ASSLPRGNADTQY

V gene: TRBV5-6
clone size: NA
CDR3 protein: ASSFGTGGVYEQY

V gene: TRBV2
clone size: NA
CDR3 protein: ASRPGGGGTDTQY

V gene: TRBV7-9
clone size: NA
CDR3 protein: ASSLGPGVYEQY

V gene: TRBV21-1
clone size: NA
CDR3 protein: ASSKILRRKGSCGKRGEQF

V gene: TRBV5-1
clone size: NA
CDR3 protein: ASSLRGLSTDTQY

V gene: TRBV11-3
clone size: once
CDR3 protein: ASSLMPGGGGVQETQY

V gene: TRBV15
clone size: NA
CDR3 protein: ATSGKRGIEQF

V gene: TRBV6-6
clone size: once
CDR3 protein: ASSQGGGTQETQY

V gene: TRBV9
clone size: once
CDR3 protein: ASSVVDSLSANTGELF

V gene: TRBV13
clone size: NA
CDR3 protein: ASSPWTGGAKNIQY

V gene: TRBV6-5
clone size: NA
CDR3 protein: ASGTSHNEQF

V gene: TRBV5-1
clone size: NA
CDR3 protein: ASSLDRGQRGGYT

V gene: TRBV6-5
clone size: NA
CDR3 protein: ASSLQTGGFNEQF

V gene: TRBV27
clone size: NA
CDR3 protein: ASSSYPQGRAGNTIY

V gene: TRBV29-1
clone size: once
CDR3 protein: SVEAPGTGASTDTQY

V gene: TRBV29-1
clone size: once
CDR3 protein: SVVKRAGRLNTEAF

V gene: TRBV5-1
clone size: NA
CDR3 protein: ASSLAGTYEQY

V gene: TRBV4-3
clone size: NA
CDR3 protein: ASSQGTTPAF

V gene: TRBV28
clone size: few
CDR3 protein: ASSPPGQGFQPQH

V gene: TRBV15
clone size: NA
CDR3 protein: ATSSAGRGYEQY

V gene: TRBV2
clone size: NA
CDR3 protein: ASSGTGGMDQPQH

V gene: TRBV6-1
clone size: NA
CDR3 protein: ASRGGETQY

V gene: TRBV5-4
clone size: NA
CDR3 protein: ASSLPGRRGNYGYT

V gene: TRBV2
clone size: NA
CDR3 protein: ASSEGGRKASGELF

V gene: TRBV19
clone size: once
CDR3 protein: ASLPERGWFGYT

V gene: TRBV15
clone size: NA
CDR3 protein: ATGEGQTSGSTDTQY

V gene: TRBV6-6
clone size: NA
CDR3 protein: ASSYSTGGRETQY

V gene: TRBV11-3
clone size: NA
CDR3 protein: ASSQPTGLDNEQF

V gene: TRBV21-1
clone size: NA
CDR3 protein: ASSERDFEGVNTEAF

V gene: TRBV5-4
clone size: NA
CDR3 protein: ASSQSGLAGQETQY

V gene: TRBV5-1
clone size: NA
CDR3 protein: ASSLVAGSNTGELF

V gene: TRBV5-1
clone size: once
CDR3 protein: ASSLGPSNTEAF

V gene: TRBV19
clone size: NA
CDR3 protein: ASNAQGSGSSYNSPLH

V gene: TRBV6-4
clone size: NA
CDR3 protein: ASSDSVGGPQH

V gene: TRBV5-4
clone size: NA
CDR3 protein: ASTTSGTENEKLF